This T cell receptor beta chain was captured in a study of shared clonotypes between healthy human individuals. Regarding the study as a whole: Read depth was anticipated to influence clonotype sharing among donors.

Researchers divided each subset's genomic DNA evenly across several immunoSEQ plates. Generated by immunoSEQ multiplex PCR, the TCRdb table keeps only in-frame clones and is missing some. This sample has 1.6 million or so clones; 95% to 97% occur once, and the top ten carry roughly 1.2%. Note on this clone: The antigen is undetermined.

The CDR3 contains 16 residues. Germline CDR1 SGHKS, CDR2 YYEKEE (reference sequence). Trimming pared 0 bases from V and 0 bases from J, leaving 10 bases between. The chain carries TRBV5-5 and TRBJ2-1; no clear D. This TCR came from a man aged 30 to 45 in good health. The sequencing sample was made of naive CD4+ T cells sorted from blood. This sample's subset: CD45RA+ positively selected. The CDR3 coding sequence is TGTGCCAGCAGCTTGGGTACGGTGAGCTCCTACAATGAGCAGTTCTTC. It encodes CASSLGTVSSYNEQFF.